The clone carrying this TCR beta chain was seen at least ten times. The antigen is unknown. Each CDR3 protein is one row after TCRdb ran MiXCR on the reads. The sample includes roughly 730,000 distinct CDR3 sequences, about 33% seen only once; the top ten take 15% to 20%. The CDR3 loop spans 16 amino acids. Germline values: CDR1 SGHVS, CDR2 FQNEAQ. The V end was cut by 5 bases, the J end by 7 bases, with 21 bases between. These data are taken from a study of T cell repertoires in cytomegalovirus infection. Study details: Evidence of both CMV infection and a matching HLA type came from public TCR beta signatures. Study-level points and caveats: HLA-C-restricted CMV-specific TCR beta clonotypes were dominant in the ex vivo response.

The chain recombines TRBV7-8 with TRBJ2-1; a weak D match, TRBD2 (5 bases). The receptor was isolated from a human donor in good health (CMV status not recorded). Some clones in this sample may be carry-over from other donors' samples. The specimen was cultured PBMCs, collected from culture after CMV antigen stimulation. The CDR3 region is CASSPPTRMRGNEQFF. Here the CDR3 DNA reads TGTGCCAGCAGCCCTCCTACTAGGATGCGCGGGAATGAGCAGTTCTTC.